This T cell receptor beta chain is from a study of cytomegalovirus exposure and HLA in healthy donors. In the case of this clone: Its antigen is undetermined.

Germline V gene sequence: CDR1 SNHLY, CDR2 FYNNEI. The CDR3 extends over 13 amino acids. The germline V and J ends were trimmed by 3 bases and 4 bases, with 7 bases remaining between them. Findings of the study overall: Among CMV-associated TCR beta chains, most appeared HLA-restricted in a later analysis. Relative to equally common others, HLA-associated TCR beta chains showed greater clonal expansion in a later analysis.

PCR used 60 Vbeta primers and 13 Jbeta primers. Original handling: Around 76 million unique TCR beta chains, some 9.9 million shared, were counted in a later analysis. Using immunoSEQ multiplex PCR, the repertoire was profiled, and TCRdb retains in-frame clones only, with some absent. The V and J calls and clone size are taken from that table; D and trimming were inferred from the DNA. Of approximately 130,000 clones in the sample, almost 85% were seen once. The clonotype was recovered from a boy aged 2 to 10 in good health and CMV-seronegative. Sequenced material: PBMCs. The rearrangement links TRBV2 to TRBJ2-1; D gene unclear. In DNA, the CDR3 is TGTGCCAGCAGTGAGCGAGGATACAATGAGCAGTTCTTC. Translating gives CASSERGYNEQFF.